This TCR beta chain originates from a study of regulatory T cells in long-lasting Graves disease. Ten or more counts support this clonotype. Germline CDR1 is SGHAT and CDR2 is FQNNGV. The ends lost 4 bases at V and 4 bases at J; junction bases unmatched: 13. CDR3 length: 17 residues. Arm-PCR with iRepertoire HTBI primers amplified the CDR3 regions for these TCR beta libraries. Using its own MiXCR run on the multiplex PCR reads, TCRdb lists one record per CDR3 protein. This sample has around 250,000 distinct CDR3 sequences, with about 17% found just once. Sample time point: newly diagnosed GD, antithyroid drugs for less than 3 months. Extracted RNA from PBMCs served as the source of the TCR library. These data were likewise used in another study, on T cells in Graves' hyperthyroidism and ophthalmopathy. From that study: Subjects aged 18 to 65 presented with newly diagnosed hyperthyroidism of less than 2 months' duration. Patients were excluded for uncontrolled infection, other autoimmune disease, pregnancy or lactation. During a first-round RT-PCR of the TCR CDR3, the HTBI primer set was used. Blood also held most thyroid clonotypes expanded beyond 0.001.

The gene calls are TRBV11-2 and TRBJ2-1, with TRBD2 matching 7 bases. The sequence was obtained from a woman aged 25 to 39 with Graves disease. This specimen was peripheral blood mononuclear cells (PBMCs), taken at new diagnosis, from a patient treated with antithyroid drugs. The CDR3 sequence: CASSSLTGERGYNEQFF. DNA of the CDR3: TGTGCCAGCAGCTCCTTGACTGGCGAGCGGGGTTACAATGAGCAGTTCTTC.